A selection of T cell receptor beta chains follows, all from one sample in a study of CD8 T cells in Susac syndrome. A single record per CDR3 protein comes from TCRdb applying MiXCR to the immunoSEQ multiplex PCR reads. Altogether some 180,000 distinct CDR3 sequences are present, roughly 94% being singletons, with the ten largest covering around 0.1%. The sample comprised CD4+ T cells from PBMCs. The source is a human donor with Susac syndrome. Each CDR3 is given with its conserved first and last residue. D genes are given only for firm matches. Only part of the rows carry a size: once, few, many, or a class if the clone is expanded.

TRBJ2-3	16	-	TRBV4-3	-	TGCGCCAGCAGCCAAGATAAGGGGGGAAGGGCAGATACGCAGTATTTT	CASSQDKGGRADTQYF
TRBJ2-1	13	-	TRBV19	-	TGTGCCAGTAGTGCCCGACAGGCCAATGAGCAGTTCTTC	CASSARQANEQFF
TRBJ1-5	13	-	TRBV20-1	TRBD1	TGCAGTGCGTCGACAGGGACCAATCAGCCCCAGCATTTT	CSASTGTNQPQHF
TRBJ2-3	14	-	TRBV12-3/TRBV12-4	TRBD2	TGTGCCAGCAGTTTATATCGGGGAGGGGATACGCAGTATTTT	CASSLYRGGDTQYF
TRBJ1-1	14	-	TRBV20-1	-	TGCAGTGCTACTAGAGGCACCTGGGACACTGAAGCTTTCTTT	CSATRGTWDTEAFF
TRBJ1-1	16	-	TRBV30	-	TGTGCCTACCGAAAACAGGGTTACAACGTGAACACTGAAGCTTTCTTT	CAYRKQGYNVNTEAFF
TRBJ1-1	12	-	TRBV6-2/TRBV6-3	-	TGTGCCAGCACCGACACGAACACTGAAGCTTTCTTT	CASTDTNTEAFF
TRBJ1-1	13	-	TRBV24-1	-	TGTGCCACCAGTGAACCGGGGTCTCTGGTAGCTTTCTTT	CATSEPGSLVAFF
TRBJ1-1	14	-	TRBV27	-	TGTGCCAGCAGTTTATCACAGGGCGCCACTGAAGCTTTCTTT	CASSLSQGATEAFF
TRBJ2-5	18	-	TRBV12-3/TRBV12-4	TRBD2	TGTGCCAGCAGTTTCTACCCCGGAGGCGGGAGTTCATCAGAGACCCAGTACTTC	CASSFYPGGGSSSETQYF
TRBJ1-1	13	-	TRBV6-2/TRBV6-3	-	TGTGCCAGCAGGCAGGACGGGAACACTGAAGCTTTCTTT	CASRQDGNTEAFF
TRBJ2-7	10	-	TRBV5-1	-	TGCGCCAGCAGCTTCTACGAGCAGTACTTC	CASSFYEQYF
TRBJ1-1	14	-	TRBV20-1	TRBD1	TGCAGTGCCACCATCCCGGGACAGTTCACTGAAGCTTTCTTT	CSATIPGQFTEAFF
TRBJ2-2	17	-	TRBV7-9	-	TGTGCCAGCAGACCCCCACCAAGCGGAACTCTTACCGGGGAGCTGTTTTTT	CASRPPPSGTLTGELFF
TRBJ2-1	13	once	TRBV29-1	-	TGCAGCGTTGAAGGGGTTATGAACAATGAGCAGTTCTTC	CSVEGVMNNEQFF
TRBJ2-7	14	-	TRBV7-9	-	TGTGCCAGCAGCTTAGAATACAGCTCCTACGAGCAGTACTTC	CASSLEYSSYEQYF
TRBJ2-3	13	-	TRBV6-6	TRBD1	TGTGCCAGCAGGCAGGGGGGCACAGATACGCAGTATTTT	CASRQGGTDTQYF
TRBJ1-6	14	once	TRBV3-1	-	TGTGCCAGCAGCCCTGGACTGTTTAATTCACCCCTCCACTTT	CASSPGLFNSPLHF
TRBJ1-2	11	-	TRBV29-1	-	TGCAGCGTTGAAGATATCTATGGCTACACCTTC	CSVEDIYGYTF
TRBJ2-2	17	-	TRBV27	TRBD2	TGTGCCAGCAGTTCGAAGCGGGCGGGAGAGCTTGTCGGGGAGCTGTTTTTT	CASSSKRAGELVGELFF
TRBJ2-4	15	-	TRBV20-1	TRBD2	TGCAGTGCTAGACGACTAGCGGGGACCAAAAACATTCAGTACTTC	CSARRLAGTKNIQYF
TRBJ2-7	16	-	TRBV7-2	TRBD2	TGTGCCAGCAGCTTACAGGGACTAGCGGGAGGGCGCGAGCAGTACTTC	CASSLQGLAGGREQYF
TRBJ2-7	15	-	TRBV20-1	TRBD2	TGCAGTGCACATAAAGGACTAGCGGGGAAATACGAGCAGTACTTC	CSAHKGLAGKYEQYF
TRBJ2-7	12	-	TRBV28	-	TGTGCCAGCAGAGGGAGCTCCTACGAGCAGTACTTC	CASRGSSYEQYF
TRBJ2-2	15	-	TRBV19	TRBD1	TGTGCCAGTAGTATTTCACAGGGGGCGAACGGGGAGCTGTTTTTT	CASSISQGANGELFF
TRBJ1-5	16	-	TRBV7-9	TRBD1	TGTGCCAGCAGCTTAGGCGGGACAGCGATTAATCAGCCCCAGCATTTT	CASSLGGTAINQPQHF
TRBJ1-1	11	-	TRBV30	-	TGTGCCTGGAGTGAACAGGGCGAAGCTTTCTTT	CAWSEQGEAFF